What follows describes a single T cell receptor (beta chain). Antigen unknown. Only in-frame clones appear in the TCRdb table, and some are missing; sequencing was by immunoSEQ multiplex PCR. The data contain approximately 99,000 clones, about 86% of them seen just once; the ten biggest clones take up about 3%. This entry is derived from a study of T cell responses to AZD1222 COVID-19 vaccine. Findings and caveats of the study: CD4 TCRs associated with vaccination spanned spike, dominating at 160-218 and 743-854. Repertoires were sampled only after the peak T cell response. An increase in Spike-specific TCR breadth and depth was observed after two AZD1222 doses.

This receptor was identified in an adult in good health. Specimen: peripheral blood, collected on day 0 of AZD1222 vaccination.

CDR3 residues: CASSSGLGGSQYF. CDR3 DNA: TGTGCCAGCAGTTCGGGACTAGGGGGGTCCCAGTACTTC. V and J are TRBV6-2 or TRBV6-3 and TRBJ2-5; 8 bases are a match to TRBD2. This CDR3 comprises 13 residues. The V gene end was trimmed by 4 bases and the J gene end by 9 bases; junction bases not matched to a gene: 7. The germline gives CDR1 MNHEY, CDR2 SVGEGT.